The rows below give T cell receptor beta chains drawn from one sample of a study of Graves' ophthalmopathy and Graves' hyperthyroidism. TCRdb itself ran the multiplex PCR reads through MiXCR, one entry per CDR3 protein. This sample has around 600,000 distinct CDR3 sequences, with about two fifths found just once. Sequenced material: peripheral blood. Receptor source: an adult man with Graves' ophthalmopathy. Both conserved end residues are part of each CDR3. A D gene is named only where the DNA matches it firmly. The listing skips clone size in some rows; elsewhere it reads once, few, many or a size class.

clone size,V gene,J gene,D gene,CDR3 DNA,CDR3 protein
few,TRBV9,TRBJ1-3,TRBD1,TGTGCCAGCAGCACCAGACAGGGGGGATACTCTGGAAACACCATATATTTT,CASSTRQGGYSGNTIYF
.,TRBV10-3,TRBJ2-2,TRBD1,TGTGCCAGCAGTTACTCGCCGAACCCTGACAGGGGCGCGAACACCGGGGAGCTGTTTTTT,CASSYSPNPDRGANTGELFF
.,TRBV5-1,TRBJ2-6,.,TGCGCCAGCAGCGTCCTCCAGGGGGGCACCGGGGCCAACGTCCTGACTTTC,CASSVLQGGTGANVLTF
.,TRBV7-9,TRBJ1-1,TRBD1,TGTGCCAGCAGCTTAGTGGCGGGACAGGGGGCAACTGAAGCTTTCTTT,CASSLVAGQGATEAFF
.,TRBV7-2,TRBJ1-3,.,TGTGCCAGCAGCTTGAAAGCCGGCTGGCCGCCGACGGGAAACACCATATATTTT,CASSLKAGWPPTGNTIYF
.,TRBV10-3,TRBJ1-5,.,TGTGCCATCAGTGAGCGGGGGGGCCGCAATGAGCATTTT,CAISERGGRNEHF
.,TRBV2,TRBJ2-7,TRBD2,TGTGCCAGCAGGGTAGCGGGGGGGTTCTCCTACGAGCAGTACTTC,CASRVAGGFSYEQYF
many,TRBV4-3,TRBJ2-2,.,TGCGCCAGCAGCCAAGAAGGCCACCAAAACACCGGGGAGCTGTTTTTT,CASSQEGHQNTGELFF
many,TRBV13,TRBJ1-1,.,TGTGCCAGCAGCCAAGGTGCAGGGAACACTGAAGCTTTCTTT,CASSQGAGNTEAFF
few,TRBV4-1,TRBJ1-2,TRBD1,TGCGCCAGCAGCCAAGATCGATCGGGAGACAGGGTAGTGGGCTATGGCTACACCTTC,CASSQDRSGDRVVGYGYTF
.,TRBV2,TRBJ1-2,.,TGTGCCAGCAGTGGACAGAGAGGCTATGGCTACACCTTC,CASSGQRGYGYTF
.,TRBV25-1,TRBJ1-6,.,TGTGCCAGCTCACCGCTCTCGATATGGGCGGATAATTCACCCCTCCACTTT,CASSPLSIWADNSPLHF
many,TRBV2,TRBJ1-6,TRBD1,TGTGCCAGCAGTGAAACGACAGGGGGCAATTCACCCCTCCACTTT,CASSETTGGNSPLHF
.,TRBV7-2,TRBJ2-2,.,TGCGCCAGCAGCCAAGAGGTAATCGTAGTGACCACCGGGGAGCTGTTTTTT,CASSQEVIVVTTGELFF
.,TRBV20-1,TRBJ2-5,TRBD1,TGCAGTGCTAGCCGGACAGGGTGGGGGGAGACCCAGTACTTC,CSASRTGWGETQYF
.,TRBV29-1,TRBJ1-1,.,TGCAGCAGCTCGGACGACACGACAGAAGCTTTCTTT,CSSSDDTTEAFF
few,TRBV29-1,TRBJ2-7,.,TGCAGCGTTGGAGGTCGACTAAGCCACGAGCAGTACTTC,CSVGGRLSHEQYF
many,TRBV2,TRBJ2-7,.,TGTGCCAGCAGTGAAGCAGTCCCCTACGAGCAGTACTTC,CASSEAVPYEQYF
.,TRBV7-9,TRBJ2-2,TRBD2,TGTGCCAGCAGCCAAGTCGCGGGAGATACCGGGGAGCTGTTTTTT,CASSQVAGDTGELFF
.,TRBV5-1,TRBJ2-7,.,TGCGCCAGCAGCTTGGTTGAGGGGCTTCGGAAAGAGCAGTACTTC,CASSLVEGLRKEQYF
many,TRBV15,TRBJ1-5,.,TGTGCCACCAGCAGAGTTGTGAAGGCTAGCAATCACCCCCAGCATTTT,CATSRVVKASNHPQHF
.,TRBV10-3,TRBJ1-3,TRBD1,TGTGCCAGCAGTGAAGGGACAGGCTCTGGAAACACCATATATTTT,CASSEGTGSGNTIYF
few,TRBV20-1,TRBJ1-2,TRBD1,TGCAGTGCTAGAGGGGACAGGGACCTCTATGGCTACACCTTC,CSARGDRDLYGYTF
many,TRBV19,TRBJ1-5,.,TGTGCCAGTAGTATGATGACAGATCCGGGACAGCCCCAGCATTTT,CASSMMTDPGQPQHF
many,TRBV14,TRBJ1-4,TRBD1,TGTGCCAGCAGCCGGGACAGGATGAGAAAACTGTTTTTT,CASSRDRMRKLFF
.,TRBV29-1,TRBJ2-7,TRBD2,TGCAGCGCAACCGGACTAGCGGGGAACGAGCAGTACTTC,CSATGLAGNEQYF
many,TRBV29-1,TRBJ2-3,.,TGCAGCGTTGAAGATCGGAGAGACCCCCTTGATACGCAGTATTTT,CSVEDRRDPLDTQYF
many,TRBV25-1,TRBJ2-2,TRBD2,TGTGCCAGCAGAGGGACTAGCGGGAGGAACACCGGGGAGCTGTTTTTT,CASRGTSGRNTGELFF
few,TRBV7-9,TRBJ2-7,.,TGTGCCAGCAGCTGGGGGGGCGGACAGTCCTACGAGCAGTACTTC,CASSWGGGQSYEQYF
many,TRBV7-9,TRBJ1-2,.,TGTGCCAGCAGCACTGACACCCCCCTGGTAGATGGCTACACCTTC,CASSTDTPLVDGYTF
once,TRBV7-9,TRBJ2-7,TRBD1,TGTGCCAGCAGCATTAGCAGAGTTTTAAACCGGACAGGGATAACGGAAGAGCAGTACTTC,CASSISRVLNRTGITEEQYF
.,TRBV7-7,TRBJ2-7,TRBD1,TGTGCCAGCCGCGCCGGACAGGGCGCGAATGAGCAGTACTTC,CASRAGQGANEQYF
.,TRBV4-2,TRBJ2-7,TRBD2,TGTGCCAGCAGCCAGACTAGCGGGCGGCACTACGAGCAGTACTTC,CASSQTSGRHYEQYF
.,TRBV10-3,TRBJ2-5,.,TGTGCCAGCATCGACCCAGGGAGGGAGACCCAGTACTTC,CASIDPGRETQYF
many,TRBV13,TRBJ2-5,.,TGTGCCAGCAGCTATCGACAATACGACGGAGAGACCCAGTACTTC,CASSYRQYDGETQYF
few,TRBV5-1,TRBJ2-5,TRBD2,TGCGCCAGCAGCTTGGGAGCGGGGGGGCCAGAGACCCAGTACTTC,CASSLGAGGPETQYF
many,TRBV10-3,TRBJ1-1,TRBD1,TGTGCCATCAGGGAGACAGGGAGTGAAGCTTTCTTT,CAIRETGSEAFF
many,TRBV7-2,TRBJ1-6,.,TGTGCCAGCCAACTCTACGCGGGAGATAATTCACCCCTCCACTTT,CASQLYAGDNSPLHF
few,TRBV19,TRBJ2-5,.,TGTGCCAGTAGTATCCTAGTTGGAGAGACCCAGTACTTC,CASSILVGETQYF
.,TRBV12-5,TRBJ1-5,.,TGTGCTAGTGGTTTGGCCCCGAAGCCTGGGGGTACGAGCAATCAGCCCCAGCATTTT,CASGLAPKPGGTSNQPQHF
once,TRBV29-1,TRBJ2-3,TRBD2,TGCAGCTCATTCGGGACTAGCGGAAGCACAGATACGCAGTATTTT,CSSFGTSGSTDTQYF
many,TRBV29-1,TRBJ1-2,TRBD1,TGCAGCGTTGATACCAGGGCACAGGGGCCCAATAACTATGGCTACACCTTC,CSVDTRAQGPNNYGYTF
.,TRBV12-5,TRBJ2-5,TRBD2,TGTGCTAGTGGTTCCGGAGCGGGATTGCAGACCCAGTACTTC,CASGSGAGLQTQYF
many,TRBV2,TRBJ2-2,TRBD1,TGTGCCAGCACACTACAGGGGGCGCGGGACACCGGGGAGCTGTTTTTT,CASTLQGARDTGELFF
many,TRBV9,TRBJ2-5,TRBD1,TGTGCCAGCAGCGTTGGGACAGACCAAGAGACCCAGTACTTC,CASSVGTDQETQYF
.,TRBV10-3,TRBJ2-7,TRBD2,TGTGCCAGCGCTAGCGGGGGGACCTACGAGCAGTACTTC,CASASGGTYEQYF
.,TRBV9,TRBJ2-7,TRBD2,TGTGCCAGCAGCCAATCAACTAGCGAGGAACAGCAGTACTTC,CASSQSTSEEQQYF
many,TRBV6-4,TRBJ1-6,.,TGTGCCAGCAGTGAATCTGGGAGTTCACCCCTCCACTTT,CASSESGSSPLHF
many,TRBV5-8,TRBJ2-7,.,TGTGCCAGCAGCCGCGGATACTCCCCTTCCTACGAGCAGTACTTC,CASSRGYSPSYEQYF
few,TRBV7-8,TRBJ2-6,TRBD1,TGTGCCAGCAGCTTATCGACAGGGGGGAACGTCCTGACTTTC,CASSLSTGGNVLTF
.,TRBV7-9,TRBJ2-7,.,TGTGCCAGCAGTGCGCGGGACGGTGGCGAGCAGTACTTC,CASSARDGGEQYF
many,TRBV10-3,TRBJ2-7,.,TGTGCCAGCAGTTCCTCCGGGATTGGGGCCTACGAGCAGTACTTC,CASSSSGIGAYEQYF
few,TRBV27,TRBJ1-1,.,TGTGCCAGCAGTTACCTGGGGGACTCGGACACTGAAGCTTTCTTT,CASSYLGDSDTEAFF
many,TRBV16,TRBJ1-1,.,TGTGCCAGCAAGCAAAACACTGAAGCTTTCTTT,CASKQNTEAFF
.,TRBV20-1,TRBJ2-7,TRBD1,TGCAGTGCTAGAGAAGACAGGGGTGTGTACGAGCAGTACTTC,CSAREDRGVYEQYF
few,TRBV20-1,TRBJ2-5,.,TGCAGTGCTAGAGTCTTGGGGGAGACCCAGTACTTC,CSARVLGETQYF
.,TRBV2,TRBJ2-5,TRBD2,TGTGCCAGCAGAACTAGCGCCTGGCAAGAGACCCAGTACTTC,CASRTSAWQETQYF
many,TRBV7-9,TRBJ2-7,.,TGTGCCAGCAGCCCCGTCCGGGGACGTCCCTACGAGCAGTACTTC,CASSPVRGRPYEQYF
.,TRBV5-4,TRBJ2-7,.,TGTGCCAGCAGCTCACCACCTCTTCGGGGCAACGAGCAGTACTTC,CASSSPPLRGNEQYF